These 3 T cell receptor beta chains share one sample of origin, sequenced in a study of blood T cell repertoires in COVID-19. This table comes from immunoSEQ multiplex PCR, and its TCRdb copy is limited to in-frame clones, with some not included. The table has some 320,000 clones, 87% seen once; the top ten hold approximately 7.8%. The sequencing input was peripheral blood. The receptor source for this set is a woman aged 45-60 years who had recovered from COVID-19.

CDR3 sequence reads: CASSLGGRGSYGYTF. The CDR3 DNA is TGTGCCAGCAGCTTAGGGGGCAGAGGATCCTATGGCTACACCTTC. The V and J genes are TRBV7-2 and TRBJ1-2, with D perhaps TRBD1 (5 bases). The V end was cut by 1 base, the J end by 4 bases, with 13 bases between. This CDR3 has 15 amino acids. The germline V gene encodes CDR1 SGHTA and CDR2 FQGNSA. Supplemented by reference TRBV7-2 and TRBJ1-2, the full variable domain reads GAGVSQSPSNKVTEKGKDVELRCDPISGHTALYWYRQSLGQGLEFLIYFQGNSAPDKSGLPSDRFSAERTGGSVSTLTIQRTQQEDSAVYLCASSLGGRGSYGYTFGSGTRLTVV.

The gene calls are TRBV28 and TRBJ1-5, with TRBD1 matching over 7 bases. The CDR3 loop spans 16 amino acids. V was pared by 4 bases and J by 3 bases, with 9 bases of the junction left unmatched. The germline CDR1 and CDR2 sequences are MDHEN and SYDVKM. The CDR3 sequence is CASSSLDRAANQPQHF. The DNA of the CDR3 is TGTGCCAGCAGTTCGCTAGACAGGGCGGCCAATCAGCCCCAGCATTTT.

The V gene is TRBV30, the J gene TRBJ1-2, with D uncertain. Trimming removed 8 bases from V and 4 bases from J, with 20 bases in between. CDR3 length equals 14 residues. Germline lookup yields CDR1 GTSNPN and CDR2 SVGIG (reference sequence). This CDR3 reads CATEGRAYGYGYTF. CDR3 sequence (DNA): TGTGCCACAGAAGGTAGAGCATATGGCTATGGCTACACCTTC.